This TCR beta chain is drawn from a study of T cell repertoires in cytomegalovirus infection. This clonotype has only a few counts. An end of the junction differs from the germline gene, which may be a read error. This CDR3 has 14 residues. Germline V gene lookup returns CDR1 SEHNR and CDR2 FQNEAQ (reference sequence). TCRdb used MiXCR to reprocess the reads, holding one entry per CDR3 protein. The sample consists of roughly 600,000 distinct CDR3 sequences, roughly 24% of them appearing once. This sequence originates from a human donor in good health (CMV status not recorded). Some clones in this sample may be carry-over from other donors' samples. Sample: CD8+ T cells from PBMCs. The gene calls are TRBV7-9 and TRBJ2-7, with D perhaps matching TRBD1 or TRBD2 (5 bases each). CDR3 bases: TGTGCTAGCAGCTTAGGGGCGGGTTCCTACGAGCAGTACTTC. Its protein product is CASSLGAGSYEQYF.